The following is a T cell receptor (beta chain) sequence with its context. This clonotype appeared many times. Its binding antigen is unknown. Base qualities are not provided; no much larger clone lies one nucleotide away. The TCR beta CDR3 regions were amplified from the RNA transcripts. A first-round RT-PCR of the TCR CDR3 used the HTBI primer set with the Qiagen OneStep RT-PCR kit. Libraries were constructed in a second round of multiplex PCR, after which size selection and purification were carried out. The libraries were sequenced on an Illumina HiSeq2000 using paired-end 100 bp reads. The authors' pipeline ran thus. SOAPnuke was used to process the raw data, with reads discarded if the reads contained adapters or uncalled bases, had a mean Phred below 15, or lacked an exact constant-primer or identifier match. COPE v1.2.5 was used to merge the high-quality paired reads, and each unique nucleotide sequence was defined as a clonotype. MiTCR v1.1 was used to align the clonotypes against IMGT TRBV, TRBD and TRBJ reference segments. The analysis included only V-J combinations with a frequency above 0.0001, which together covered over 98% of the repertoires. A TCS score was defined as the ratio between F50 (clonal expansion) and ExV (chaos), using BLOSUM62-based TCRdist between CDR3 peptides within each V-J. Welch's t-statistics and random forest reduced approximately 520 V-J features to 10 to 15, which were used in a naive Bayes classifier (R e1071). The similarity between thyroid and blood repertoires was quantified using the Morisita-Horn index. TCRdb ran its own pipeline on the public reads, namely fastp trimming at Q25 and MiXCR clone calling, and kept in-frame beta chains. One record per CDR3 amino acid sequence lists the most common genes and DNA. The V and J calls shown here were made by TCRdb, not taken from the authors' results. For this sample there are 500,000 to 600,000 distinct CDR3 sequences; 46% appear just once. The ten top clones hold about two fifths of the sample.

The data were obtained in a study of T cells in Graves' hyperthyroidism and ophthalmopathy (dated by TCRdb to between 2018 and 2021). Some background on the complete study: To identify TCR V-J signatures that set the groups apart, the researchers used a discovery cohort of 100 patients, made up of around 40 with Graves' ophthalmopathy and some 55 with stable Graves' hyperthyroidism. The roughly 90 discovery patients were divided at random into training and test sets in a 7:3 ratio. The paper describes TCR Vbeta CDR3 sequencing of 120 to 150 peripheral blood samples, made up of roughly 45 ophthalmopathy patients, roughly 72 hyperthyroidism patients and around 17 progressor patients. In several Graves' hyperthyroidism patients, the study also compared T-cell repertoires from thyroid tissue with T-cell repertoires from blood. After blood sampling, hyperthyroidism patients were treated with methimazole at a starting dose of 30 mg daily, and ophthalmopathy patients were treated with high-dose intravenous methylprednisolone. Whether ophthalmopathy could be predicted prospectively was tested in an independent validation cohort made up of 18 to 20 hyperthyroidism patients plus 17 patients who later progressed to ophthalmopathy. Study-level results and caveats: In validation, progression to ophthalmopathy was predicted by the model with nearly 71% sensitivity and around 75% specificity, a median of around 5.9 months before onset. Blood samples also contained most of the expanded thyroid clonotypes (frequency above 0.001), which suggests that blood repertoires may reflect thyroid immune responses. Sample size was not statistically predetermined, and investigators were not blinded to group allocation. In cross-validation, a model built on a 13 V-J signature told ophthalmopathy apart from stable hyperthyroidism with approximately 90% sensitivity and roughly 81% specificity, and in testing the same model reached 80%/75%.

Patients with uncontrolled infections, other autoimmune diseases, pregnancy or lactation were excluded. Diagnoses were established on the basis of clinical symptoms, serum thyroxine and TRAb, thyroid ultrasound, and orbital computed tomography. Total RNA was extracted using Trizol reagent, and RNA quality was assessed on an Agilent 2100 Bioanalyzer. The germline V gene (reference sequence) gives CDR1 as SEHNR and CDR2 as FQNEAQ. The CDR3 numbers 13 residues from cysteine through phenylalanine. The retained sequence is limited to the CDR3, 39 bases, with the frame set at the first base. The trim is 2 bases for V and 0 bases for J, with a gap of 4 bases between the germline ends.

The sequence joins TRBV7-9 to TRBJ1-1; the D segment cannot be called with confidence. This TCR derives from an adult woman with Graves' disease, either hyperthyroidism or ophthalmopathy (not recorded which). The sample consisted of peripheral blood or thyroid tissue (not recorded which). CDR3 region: CASSLWMNTEAFF. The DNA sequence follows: TGTGCCAGCAGCTTATGGATGAACACTGAAGCTTTCTTT.